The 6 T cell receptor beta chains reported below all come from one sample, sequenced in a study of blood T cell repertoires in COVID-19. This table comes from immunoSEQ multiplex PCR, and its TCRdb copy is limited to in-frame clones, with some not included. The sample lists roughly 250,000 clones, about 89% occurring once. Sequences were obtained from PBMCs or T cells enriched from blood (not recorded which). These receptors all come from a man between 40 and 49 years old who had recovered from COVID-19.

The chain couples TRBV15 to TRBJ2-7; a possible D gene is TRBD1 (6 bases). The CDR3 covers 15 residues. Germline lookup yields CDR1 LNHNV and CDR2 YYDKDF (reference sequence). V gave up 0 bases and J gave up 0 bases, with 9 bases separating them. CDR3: CATSRDPGVSYEQYF. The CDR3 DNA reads TGTGCCACCAGCAGAGATCCAGGGGTCTCCTACGAGCAGTACTTC.

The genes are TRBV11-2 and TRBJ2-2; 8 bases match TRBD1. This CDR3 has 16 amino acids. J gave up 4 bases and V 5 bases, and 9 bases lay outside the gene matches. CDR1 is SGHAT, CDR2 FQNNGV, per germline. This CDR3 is CASSTILDRGTGELFF. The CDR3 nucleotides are TGTGCCAGCAGCACAATATTAGACAGGGGCACCGGGGAGCTGTTTTTT.

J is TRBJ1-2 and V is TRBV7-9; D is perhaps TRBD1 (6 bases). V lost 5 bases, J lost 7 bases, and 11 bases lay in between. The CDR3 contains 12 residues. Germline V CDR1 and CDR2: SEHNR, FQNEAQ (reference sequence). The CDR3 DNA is TGTGCCAGCAGCGCACAGGGTCTTGGCTACACCTTC. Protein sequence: CASSAQGLGYTF.

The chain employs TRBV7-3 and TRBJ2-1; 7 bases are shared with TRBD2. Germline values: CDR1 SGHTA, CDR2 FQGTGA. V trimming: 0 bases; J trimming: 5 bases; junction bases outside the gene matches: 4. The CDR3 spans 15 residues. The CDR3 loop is CASSLTSGLNNEQFF. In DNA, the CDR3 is TGTGCCAGCAGCTTAACTAGCGGGTTAAACAATGAGCAGTTCTTC.

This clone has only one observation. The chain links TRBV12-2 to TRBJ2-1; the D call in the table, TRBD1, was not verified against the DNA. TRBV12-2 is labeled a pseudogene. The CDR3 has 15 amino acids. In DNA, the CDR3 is TGTGCAAGTCGCTTTTGGCAGGGGGTTTGGAATGAGCAGTTCTTC. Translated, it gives CASRFWQGVWNEQFF.

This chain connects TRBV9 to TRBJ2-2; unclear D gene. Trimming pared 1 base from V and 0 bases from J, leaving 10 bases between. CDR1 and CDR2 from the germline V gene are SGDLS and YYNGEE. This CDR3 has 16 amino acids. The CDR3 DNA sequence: TGTGCCAGCAGCGTAACCTTGGCGGCGAACACCGGGGAGCTGTTTTTT. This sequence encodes CASSVTLAANTGELFF.